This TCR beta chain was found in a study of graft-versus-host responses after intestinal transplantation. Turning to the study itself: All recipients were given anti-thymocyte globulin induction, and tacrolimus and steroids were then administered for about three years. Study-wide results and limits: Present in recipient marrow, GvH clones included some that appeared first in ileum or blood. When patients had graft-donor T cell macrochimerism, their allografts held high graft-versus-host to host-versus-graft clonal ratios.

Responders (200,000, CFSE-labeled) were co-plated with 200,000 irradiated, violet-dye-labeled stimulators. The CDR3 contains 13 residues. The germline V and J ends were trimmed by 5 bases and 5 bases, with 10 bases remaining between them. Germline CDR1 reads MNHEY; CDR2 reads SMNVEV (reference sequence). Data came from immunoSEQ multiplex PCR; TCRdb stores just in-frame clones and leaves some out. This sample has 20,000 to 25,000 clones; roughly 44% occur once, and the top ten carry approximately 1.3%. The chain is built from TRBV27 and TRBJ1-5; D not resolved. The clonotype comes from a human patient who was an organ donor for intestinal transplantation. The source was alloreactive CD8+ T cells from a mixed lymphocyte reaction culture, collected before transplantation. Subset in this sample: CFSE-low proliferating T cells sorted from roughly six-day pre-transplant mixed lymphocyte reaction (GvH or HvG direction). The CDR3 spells CASSPRGDQPQHF. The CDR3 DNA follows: TGTGCCAGCAGTCCGCGCGGGGATCAGCCCCAGCATTTT.